These T cell receptor beta chains were read from a single sample in a study of response to subunit inactivated influenza vaccine. TCRdb used MiXCR to reprocess the RT-PCR reads, holding one entry per CDR3 protein. The sample includes about 830,000 distinct CDR3 sequences, around 18% of them seen just once. The sequenced sample was PBMCs from blood, obtained 4 to 6 days after vaccination. These receptors were collected from a man aged 50 to 59 who received an inactivated influenza vaccine. CDR3s leave out the opening cysteine and the closing phenylalanine or tryptophan. Each record gives: V gene, CDR3 protein.

TRBV4-2	ASSQGPRSYEQY
TRBV5-6	ASSLAWGSGQGSTYEQY
TRBV20-1	SARDRNNSPLH
TRBV4-3	ASSQGWDLDTQY
TRBV20-1	SARGNGANEQY
TRBV5-1	ASSPGENTEAF
TRBV7-9	ASSRMNTEAF
TRBV6-1	ASRPGTSGRGNEQF
TRBV12-3/TRBV12-4	ASSPNRGHMMNTEAF
TRBV3-1	ASSPKGVYGYT
TRBV10-3	AISGTDSYEQY
TRBV10-3	AIISSAPSYNEQF
TRBV12-3/TRBV12-4	ASSTYRGNEQF
TRBV4-1	ASSQGGGPETQY
TRBV19	ASRRLAGTETQY
TRBV6-2/TRBV6-3	ASSVRRQWTGELF
TRBV19	ASEPDRAMNTEAF
TRBV9	ASSVDGGGTGDTEAF
TRBV18	ASSPPRQRASTDTQY
TRBV9	ASSAYSGSLPGEQY
TRBV20-1	SAKRRYEQY
TRBV4-3	ASSQGTGFHNEQF
TRBV4-3	ASSQDLYTLTTQY
TRBV4-2	ASSQDGGAGYSGGTDTQY